Listed below are T cell receptor beta chains from one sample, sequenced in a study of T cell responses to AZD1222 COVID-19 vaccine. Sequencing used immunoSEQ multiplex PCR; TCRdb keeps in-frame clones, though not all of them. The table shows about 120,000 clones, with roughly 86% occurring only once. The sample in question was peripheral blood, obtained 28 days after the second AZD1222 dose. These receptor sequences come from an adult who received the AZD1222 COVID-19 vaccine. CDR3s include the opening cysteine and the closing phenylalanine or tryptophan. The D gene is left open where the match is weak. Clone sizes are given selectively: once, few, many, or a class where the clone is expanded.

v_call	clone_size	j_call	d_call	cdr3_aa	cdr3_nt
TRBV12-3/TRBV12-4	-	TRBJ1-1	-	CATPGWGLGAFF	TGTGCCACGCCGGGTTGGGGGCTCGGAGCTTTCTTT
TRBV29-1	-	TRBJ2-7	TRBD1	CSVVGQNYEQYF	TGCAGCGTTGTGGGACAGAATTACGAGCAGTACTTC
TRBV6-1	once	TRBJ1-2	-	CASSEMAQANYGYTF	TGTGCCAGCAGTGAAATGGCCCAAGCTAACTATGGCTACACCTTC
TRBV18	-	TRBJ1-2	TRBD1	CASSPQGADYGYTF	TGTGCCAGCTCACCTCAGGGGGCGGACTATGGCTACACCTTC
TRBV5-1	-	TRBJ1-1	-	CASSLGDKLTHTEAFF	TGCGCCAGCAGCTTGGGCGACAAACTCACTCACACTGAAGCTTTCTTT
TRBV3-1/TRBV3-2	-	TRBJ2-3	-	CASSLASGTDTQYF	TGTGCCAGCAGCCTGGCTAGCGGCACAGATACGCAGTATTTT
TRBV25-1	-	TRBJ1-6	-	CASSARTYNSPLHF	TGTGCCAGCAGTGCCCGAACCTATAATTCACCCCTCCACTTT
TRBV4-3	-	TRBJ1-2	-	CASSQDRRAANYGYTF	TGCGCCAGCAGCCAAGATAGAAGAGCAGCTAACTATGGCTACACCTTC
TRBV18	-	TRBJ2-3	-	CASSPGLNTQYF	TGTGCCAGCTCACCGGGCCTGAATACGCAGTATTTT
TRBV6-5	-	TRBJ2-7	TRBD2	CASSRGSGVAKEQYF	TGTGCCAGCAGCCGCGGTAGCGGGGTGGCCAAGGAGCAGTACTTC
TRBV3-1/TRBV3-2	once	TRBJ2-5	TRBD2	CASSSGGPGETQYF	TGTGCCAGCAGCTCGGGGGGGCCAGGAGAGACCCAGTACTTC
TRBV6-5	-	TRBJ2-1	-	CASSYSDGGPPNEQFF	TGTGCCAGCAGTTACTCGGATGGGGGCCCCCCCAATGAGCAGTTCTTC
TRBV30	-	TRBJ1-4	-	CAWNAGREEKLFF	TGTGCCTGGAATGCGGGGAGGGAAGAAAAACTGTTTTTT
TRBV18	-	TRBJ1-3	-	CASSPQGSGNTIYF	TGTGCCAGCTCACCGCAAGGCTCTGGAAACACCATATATTTT
TRBV5-4	-	TRBJ2-1	TRBD1	CASSGRDRLSYNEQFF	TGTGCCAGCAGCGGCCGGGACAGACTATCCTACAATGAGCAGTTCTTC
TRBV4-2	many	TRBJ1-3	-	CASSPGTVTGNTIYF	TGTGCCAGCAGCCCCGGGACTGTGACTGGAAACACCATATATTTT
TRBV9	once	TRBJ2-2	-	CASSGQVNTGELFF	TGTGCCAGCAGCGGACAGGTGAACACCGGGGAGCTGTTTTTT
TRBV11-3	-	TRBJ1-3	TRBD1	CASSLGQVSGNTIYF	TGTGCCAGCAGCCTGGGACAGGTCTCTGGAAACACCATATATTTT
TRBV14	-	TRBJ2-2	-	CASRQDTGTGELFF	TGTGCCAGCAGACAGGACACAGGGACCGGGGAGCTGTTTTTT
TRBV4-3	-	TRBJ1-4	-	CASSQERRDNEKLFF	TGCGCCAGCAGCCAAGAACGACGGGATAATGAAAAACTGTTTTTT
TRBV30	-	TRBJ1-2	-	CAWSADSSYGYTF	TGTGCCTGGAGCGCGGACAGCTCCTATGGCTACACCTTC
TRBV2	-	TRBJ2-1	-	CARNRVDEQFF	TGTGCCAGAAACAGGGTCGATGAGCAGTTCTTC
TRBV6-5	-	TRBJ1-6	-	CASSPASYNSPLHF	TGTGCCAGCAGCCCGGCATCCTATAATTCACCCCTCCACTTT
TRBV4-1	-	TRBJ1-1	TRBD1	CASSHPQGESSTEAFF	TGCGCCAGCAGCCATCCCCAGGGGGAGAGCTCGACTGAAGCTTTCTTT
TRBV5-4	-	TRBJ2-7	-	CASSLPGRSYEQYF	TGTGCCAGCAGCTTACCGGGACGATCCTACGAGCAGTACTTC
TRBV5-1	once	TRBJ2-3	TRBD2	CASSLGGLAGVGGTDTQYF	TGCGCCAGCAGCTTGGGAGGGCTAGCGGGGGTAGGCGGGACAGATACGCAGTATTTT
TRBV27	-	TRBJ1-2	TRBD1	CASSFRGQGYTF	TGTGCCAGCAGTTTTAGGGGGCAAGGCTACACCTTC
TRBV12-3/TRBV12-4	-	TRBJ2-5	-	CASGVVGKETQYF	TGTGCCAGCGGAGTGGTAGGGAAAGAGACCCAGTACTTC
TRBV5-1	once	TRBJ1-4	-	CASSFGPTNEKLFF	TGCGCCAGCAGCTTCGGACCAACTAATGAAAAACTGTTTTTT
TRBV6-5	-	TRBJ1-5	-	CASSYRDGSGQPQHF	TGTGCCAGCAGCTACCGGGACGGTTCGGGGCAGCCCCAGCATTTT
TRBV19	few	TRBJ1-5	-	CASRIHGSNQPQHF	TGTGCCAGTAGGATTCATGGGAGCAATCAGCCCCAGCATTTT
TRBV15	once	TRBJ1-6	TRBD1	CATSRDRGGSYNSPLHF	TGTGCCACCAGCCGCGACAGGGGTGGTTCCTATAATTCACCCCTCCACTTT
TRBV19	-	TRBJ2-5	-	CASSMVGGQQETQYF	TGTGCCAGTAGTATGGTTGGAGGACAGCAAGAGACCCAGTACTTC
TRBV11-2	-	TRBJ1-1	-	CASRPIHMNTEAFF	TGTGCCAGCAGACCCATTCACATGAACACTGAAGCTTTCTTT
TRBV4-1	few	TRBJ1-4	TRBD1	CASSTGGNGEKLFF	TGCGCCAGCAGTACAGGGGGCAATGGTGAAAAACTGTTTTTT
TRBV29-1	-	TRBJ2-7	-	CSVEVGGQRHEQYF	TGCAGCGTTGAAGTTGGAGGACAGCGCCACGAGCAGTACTTC
TRBV11-3	-	TRBJ2-7	-	CASSLGSVYEQYF	TGTGCCAGCAGCTTAGGCTCGGTCTACGAGCAGTACTTC
TRBV6-5	-	TRBJ2-7	TRBD1	CASSYSPVTGGGEQYF	TGTGCCAGCAGTTACTCCCCCGTGACAGGGGGAGGCGAGCAGTACTTC
TRBV2	-	TRBJ1-5	-	CASSPGQISNQPQHF	TGTGCCAGCAGTCCAGGACAGATCAGCAATCAGCCCCAGCATTTT
TRBV3-1/TRBV3-2	-	TRBJ2-7	TRBD2	CASSQPSGGAHEQYF	TGTGCCAGCAGCCAGCCCTCGGGGGGGGCCCACGAGCAGTACTTC
TRBV28	-	TRBJ2-5	-	CASRLAGQTQYF	TGTGCCAGCAGATTGGCGGGGCAGACCCAGTACTTC
TRBV27	-	TRBJ1-5	TRBD1	CASSSDRGRQPQHF	TGTGCCAGCAGTTCCGACAGGGGGAGGCAGCCCCAGCATTTT
TRBV12-3/TRBV12-4	-	TRBJ2-5	TRBD2	CASRWTSQETQYF	TGTGCCAGCAGGTGGACTAGTCAAGAGACCCAGTACTTC
TRBV6-5	-	TRBJ2-2	-	CASSYQYSGELFF	TGTGCCAGCAGTTACCAATACAGCGGGGAGCTGTTTTTT
TRBV2	-	TRBJ2-5	-	CASQTAGETQYF	TGTGCCAGCCAGACCGCGGGAGAGACCCAGTACTTC
TRBV12-3/TRBV12-4	-	TRBJ1-2	TRBD1	CASSLDRGYGYTF	TGTGCCAGCAGCTTGGACAGGGGGTATGGCTACACCTTC
TRBV28	-	TRBJ1-5	-	CASGEGRATSNQPQHF	TGTGCCAGCGGGGAGGGCCGTGCTACCAGCAATCAGCCCCAGCATTTT
TRBV3-1/TRBV3-2	few	TRBJ1-1	-	CASSPGNTEAFF	TGTGCCAGCAGCCCAGGGAACACTGAAGCTTTCTTT
TRBV3-1/TRBV3-2	few	TRBJ1-2	-	CASSRPDSEENYGYTF	TGTGCCAGCAGCCGCCCCGACAGTGAGGAAAACTATGGCTACACCTTC
TRBV11-3	-	TRBJ2-2	-	CASSSTGNTGELFF	TGTGCCAGCAGCTCGACAGGGAACACCGGGGAGCTGTTTTTT
TRBV11-3	-	TRBJ2-7	TRBD2	CASSSLLDGLAGDEQYF	TGTGCCAGCAGCTCCTTACTGGATGGACTAGCGGGCGACGAGCAGTACTTC
TRBV10-2	-	TRBJ2-3	-	CASSELWNTQYF	TGCGCCAGCAGTGAGTTGTGGAATACGCAGTATTTT
TRBV5-1	few	TRBJ1-6	-	CASSLWENSPLHF	TGCGCCAGCAGCTTGTGGGAAAATTCACCCCTCCACTTT
TRBV9	-	TRBJ1-2	-	CASSVVHSSGYTF	TGTGCCAGCAGCGTAGTCCACTCTTCTGGCTACACCTTC
TRBV6-5	-	TRBJ1-5	-	CASGLGDWSNQPQHF	TGTGCCAGCGGGCTCGGAGATTGGAGCAATCAGCCCCAGCATTTT
TRBV9	-	TRBJ1-3	-	CASSRSSGNTIYF	TGTGCCAGCAGTCGTAGCTCTGGAAACACCATATATTTT
TRBV4-1	once	TRBJ1-4	-	CASSPGSFLTNEKLFF	TGCGCCAGCAGCCCCGGGAGTTTCCTAACTAATGAAAAACTGTTTTTT
TRBV19	-	TRBJ1-6	-	CASSTQGSYNSPLHF	TGTGCCAGTAGTACCCAGGGTTCCTATAATTCACCCCTCCACTTT
TRBV28	-	TRBJ1-2	-	CASSLPGHLNYGYTF	TGTGCCAGCAGTCTCCCGGGGCACCTCAACTATGGCTACACCTTC